At least ten counts were recorded for the clone carrying this TCR beta chain. Its specificity is not known. These data are taken from a study of regulatory T cells in long-lasting Graves disease. Study at large: Newly diagnosed Graves' patients had under 3 months of antithyroid drugs. Findings of the study overall: In persistent patients, shared public clonotypes (more than 2,500) outnumbered those in new patients (nearly 1,000).

Researchers made TCR beta libraries by using iRepertoire HTBI primers and running Arm-PCR on CDR3 regions. TCRdb redid the calling of the multiplex PCR reads with MiXCR, one entry per CDR3 protein. The data show hundreds of thousands of distinct CDR3 sequences, with 15% to 19% seen just once and roughly 20% held by the top ten. The CDR3 contains 14 residues. The V end was cut by 6 bases, the J end by 2 bases, with 11 bases between. As to time point: newly diagnosed GD, antithyroid drugs for less than 3 months. RNA extracted from PBMCs served as the sequencing template. The chain is built from TRBV12-3 or TRBV12-4 and TRBJ1-5; no clear D. This clonotype was obtained from a female donor with Graves disease. The sample in question was peripheral blood mononuclear cells (PBMCs), obtained at new diagnosis, from a patient treated with antithyroid drugs. CDR3: CASSFSGGNQPQHF. CDR3 sequence (DNA): TGTGCCAGCAGCTTTTCCGGGGGCAATCAGCCCCAGCATTTT.